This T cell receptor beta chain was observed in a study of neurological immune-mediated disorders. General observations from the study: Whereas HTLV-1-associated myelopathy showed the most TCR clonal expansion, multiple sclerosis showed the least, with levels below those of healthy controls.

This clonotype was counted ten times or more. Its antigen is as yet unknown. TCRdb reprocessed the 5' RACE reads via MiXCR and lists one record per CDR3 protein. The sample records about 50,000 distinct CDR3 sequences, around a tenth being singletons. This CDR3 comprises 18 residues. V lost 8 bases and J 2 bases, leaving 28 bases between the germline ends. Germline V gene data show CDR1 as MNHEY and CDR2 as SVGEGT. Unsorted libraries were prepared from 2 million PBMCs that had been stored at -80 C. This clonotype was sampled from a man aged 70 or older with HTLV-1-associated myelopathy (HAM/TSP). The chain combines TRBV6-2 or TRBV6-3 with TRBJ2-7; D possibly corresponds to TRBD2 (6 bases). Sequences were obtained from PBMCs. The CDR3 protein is CASEGGPRTPSPAYEQYF. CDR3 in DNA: TGTGCCAGCGAGGGAGGACCCCGGACCCCCTCCCCCGCCTACGAGCAGTACTTC.